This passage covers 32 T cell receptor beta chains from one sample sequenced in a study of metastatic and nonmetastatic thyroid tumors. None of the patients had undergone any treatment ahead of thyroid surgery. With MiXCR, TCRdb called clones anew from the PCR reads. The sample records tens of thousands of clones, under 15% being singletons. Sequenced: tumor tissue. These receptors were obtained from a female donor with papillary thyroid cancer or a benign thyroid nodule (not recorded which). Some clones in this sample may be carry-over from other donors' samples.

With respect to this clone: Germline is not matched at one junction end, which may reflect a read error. DNA for the CDR3: TGCAGTGCTAGTATACAGGTGGACACCGGGGAGCTGTTTTTC. This gives the protein CSASIQVDTGELFF. The chain joins TRBV20-1 to TRBJ2-2; the D gene could be TRBD1 or TRBD2 (5 bases each). This CDR3 is 14 amino acids long. CDR1 and CDR2 from the germline V gene are DFQATT and SNEGSKA (reference sequence).

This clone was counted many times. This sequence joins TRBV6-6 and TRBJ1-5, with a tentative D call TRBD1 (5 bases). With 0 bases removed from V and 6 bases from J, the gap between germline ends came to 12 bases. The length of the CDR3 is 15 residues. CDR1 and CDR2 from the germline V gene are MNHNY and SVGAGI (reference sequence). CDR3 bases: TGTGCCAGCAGTTACTCGAAAGGTGGGGGTCAGCCCCAGCATTTT. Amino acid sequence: CASSYSKGGGQPQHF.

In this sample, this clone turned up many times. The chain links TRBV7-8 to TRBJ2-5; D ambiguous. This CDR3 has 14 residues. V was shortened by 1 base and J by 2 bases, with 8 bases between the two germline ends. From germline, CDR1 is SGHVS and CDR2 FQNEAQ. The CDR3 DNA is TGTGCCAGCAGCTTAGGCCCCCAACAAGAGACCCAGTACTTC. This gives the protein CASSLGPQQETQYF.

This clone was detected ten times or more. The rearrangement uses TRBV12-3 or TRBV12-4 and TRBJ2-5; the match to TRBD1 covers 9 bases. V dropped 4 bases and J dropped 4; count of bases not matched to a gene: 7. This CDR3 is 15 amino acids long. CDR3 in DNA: TGTGCCAGCAGTTCCGGGACAGGGAGGACAGAGACCCAGTACTTC. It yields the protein CASSSGTGRTETQYF.

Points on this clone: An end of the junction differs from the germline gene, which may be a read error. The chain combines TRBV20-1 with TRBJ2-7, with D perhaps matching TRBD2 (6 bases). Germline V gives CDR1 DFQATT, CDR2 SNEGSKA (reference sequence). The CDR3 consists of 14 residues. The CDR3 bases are TGCGGTGCTAGCGCCTTCGAGGTTTCCTACGAGCAGTACTTC. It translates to CGASAFEVSYEQYF.

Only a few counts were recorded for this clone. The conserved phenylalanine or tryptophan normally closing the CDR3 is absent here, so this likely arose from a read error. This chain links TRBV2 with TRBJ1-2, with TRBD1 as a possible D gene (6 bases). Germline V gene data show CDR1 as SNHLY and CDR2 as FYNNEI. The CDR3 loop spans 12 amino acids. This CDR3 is CSIGTCNYGYTL. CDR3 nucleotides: TGTTCGATCGGGACATGTAACTATGGCTACACCTTA.

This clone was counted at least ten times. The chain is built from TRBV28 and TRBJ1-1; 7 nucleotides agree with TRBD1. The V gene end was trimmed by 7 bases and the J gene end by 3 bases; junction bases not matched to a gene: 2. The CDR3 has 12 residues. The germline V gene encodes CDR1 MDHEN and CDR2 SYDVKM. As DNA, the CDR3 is TGTGCCAGCACCGACAGGGACACTGAAGCTTTCTTT. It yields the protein CASTDRDTEAFF.

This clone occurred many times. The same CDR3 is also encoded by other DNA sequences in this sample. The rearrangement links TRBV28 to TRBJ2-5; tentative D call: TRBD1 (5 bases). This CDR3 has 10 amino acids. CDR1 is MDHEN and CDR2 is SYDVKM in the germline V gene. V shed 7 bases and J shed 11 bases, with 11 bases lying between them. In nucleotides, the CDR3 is TGTGCCAGCAAAAGGGGCGTACAGTACTTC. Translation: CASKRGVQYF.

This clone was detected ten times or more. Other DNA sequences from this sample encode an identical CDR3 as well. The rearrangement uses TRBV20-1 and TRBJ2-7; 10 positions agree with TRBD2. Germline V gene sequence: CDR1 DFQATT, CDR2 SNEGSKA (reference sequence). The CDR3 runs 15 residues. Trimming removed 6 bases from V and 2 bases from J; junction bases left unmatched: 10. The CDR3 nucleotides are TGCAGTGCGACAGAACTAGCGGGGTTTACCTACGAGCAGTACTTC. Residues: CSATELAGFTYEQYF.

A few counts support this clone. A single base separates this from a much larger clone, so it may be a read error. As DNA, the CDR3 is TGTGCCAGCAGTTTCTACAGGGGGCTCGATGGCTACACCTTC. Translating it yields CASSFYRGLDGYTF. The gene calls are TRBV6-5 and TRBJ1-2, with 9 bases fitting TRBD1. CDR1 is MNHEY, CDR2 SVGAGI, per germline. The CDR3 contains 14 residues. V trimming: 4 bases; J trimming: 6 bases; junction bases outside the gene matches: 6.

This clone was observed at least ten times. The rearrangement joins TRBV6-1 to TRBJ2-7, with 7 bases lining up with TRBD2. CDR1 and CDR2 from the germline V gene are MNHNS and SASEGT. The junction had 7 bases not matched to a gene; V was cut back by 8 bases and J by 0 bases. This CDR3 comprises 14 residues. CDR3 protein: CASAPGRNSYEQYF. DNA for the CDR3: TGTGCCAGCGCGCCCGGGAGGAACTCCTACGAGCAGTACTTC.

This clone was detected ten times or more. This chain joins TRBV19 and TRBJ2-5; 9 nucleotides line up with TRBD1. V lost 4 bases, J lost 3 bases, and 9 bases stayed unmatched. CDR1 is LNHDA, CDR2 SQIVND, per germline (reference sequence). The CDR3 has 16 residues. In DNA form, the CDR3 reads TGTGCCAGTAGTAAACGACGGGGACAGGGTGAAGAGACCCAGTACTTC. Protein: CASSKRRGQGEETQYF.

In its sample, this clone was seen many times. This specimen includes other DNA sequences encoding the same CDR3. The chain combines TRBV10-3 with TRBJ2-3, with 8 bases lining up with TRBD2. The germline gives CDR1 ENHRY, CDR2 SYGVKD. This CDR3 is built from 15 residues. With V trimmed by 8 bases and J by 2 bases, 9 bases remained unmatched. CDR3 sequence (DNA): TGTGCCATCCGATCGGGGGGGGGCCTCACAGATACGCAGTATTTT. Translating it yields CAIRSGGGLTDTQYF.

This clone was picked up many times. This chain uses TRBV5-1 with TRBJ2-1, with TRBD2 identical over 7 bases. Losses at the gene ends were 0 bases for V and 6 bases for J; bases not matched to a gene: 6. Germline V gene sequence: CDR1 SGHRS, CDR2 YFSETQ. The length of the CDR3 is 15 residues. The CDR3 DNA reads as TGCGCCAGCAGCTTGGGGGGCGGGAGAGCCAATGAGCAGTTCTTC. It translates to CASSLGGGRANEQFF.

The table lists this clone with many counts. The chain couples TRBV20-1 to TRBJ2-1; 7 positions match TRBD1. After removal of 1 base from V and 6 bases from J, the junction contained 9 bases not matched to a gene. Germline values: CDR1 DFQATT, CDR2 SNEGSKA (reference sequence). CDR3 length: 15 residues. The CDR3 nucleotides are TGCAGTGCTAGAGGGGGGACAGAGATACGCAATGAGCAGTTCTTC. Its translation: CSARGGTEIRNEQFF.

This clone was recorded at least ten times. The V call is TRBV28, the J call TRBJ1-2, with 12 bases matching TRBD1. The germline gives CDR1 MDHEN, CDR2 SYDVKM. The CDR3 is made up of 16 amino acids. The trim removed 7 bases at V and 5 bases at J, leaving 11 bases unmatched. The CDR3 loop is CASIPGQGAGFYGYTF. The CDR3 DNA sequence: TGTGCCAGCATCCCGGGACAGGGGGCTGGATTTTATGGCTACACCTTC.

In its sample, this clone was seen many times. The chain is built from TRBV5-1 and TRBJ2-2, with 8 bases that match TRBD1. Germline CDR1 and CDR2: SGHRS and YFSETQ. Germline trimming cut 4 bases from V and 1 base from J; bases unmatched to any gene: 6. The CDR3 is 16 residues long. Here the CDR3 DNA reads TGCGCCAGCAGCGAATTCGGACAGGGGAACACCGGGGAGCTGTTTTTT. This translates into CASSEFGQGNTGELFF.

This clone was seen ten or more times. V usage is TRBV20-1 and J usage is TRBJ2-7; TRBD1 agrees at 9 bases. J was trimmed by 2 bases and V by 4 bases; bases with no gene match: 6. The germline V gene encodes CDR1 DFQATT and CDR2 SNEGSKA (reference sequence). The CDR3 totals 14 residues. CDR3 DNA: TGCAGTGCTATCCGGGACAGGGAACCCTACGAGCAGTACTTC. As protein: CSAIRDREPYEQYF.

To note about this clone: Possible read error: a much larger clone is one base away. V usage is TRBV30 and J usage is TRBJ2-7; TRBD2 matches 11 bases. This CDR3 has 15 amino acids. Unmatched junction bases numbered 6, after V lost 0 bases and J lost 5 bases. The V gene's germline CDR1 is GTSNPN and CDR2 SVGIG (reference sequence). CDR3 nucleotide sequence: TGTGCCTGGAGTGTCGTCCTAGCGGGAGGAGACGAGCAGTACTTC. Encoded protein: CAWSVVLAGGDEQYF.

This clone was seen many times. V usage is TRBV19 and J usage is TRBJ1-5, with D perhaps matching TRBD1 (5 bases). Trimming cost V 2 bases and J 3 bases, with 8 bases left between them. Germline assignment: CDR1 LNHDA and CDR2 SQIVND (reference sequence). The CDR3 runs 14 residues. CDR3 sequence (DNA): TGTGCCAGTAGTATAAAAGGGGACAATCAGCCCCAGCATTTT. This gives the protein CASSIKGDNQPQHF.

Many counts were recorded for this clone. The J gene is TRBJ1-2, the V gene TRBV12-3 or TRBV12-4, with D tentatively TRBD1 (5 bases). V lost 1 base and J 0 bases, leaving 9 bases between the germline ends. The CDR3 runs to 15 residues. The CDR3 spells CASSLVGGANYGYTF. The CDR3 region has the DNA TGTGCCAGCAGTTTAGTGGGGGGAGCTAACTATGGCTACACCTTC.

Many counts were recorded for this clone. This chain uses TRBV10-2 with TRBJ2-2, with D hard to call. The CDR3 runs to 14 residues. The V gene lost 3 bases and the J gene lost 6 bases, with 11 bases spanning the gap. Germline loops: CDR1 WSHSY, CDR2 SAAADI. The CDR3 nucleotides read TGCGCCAGCAGTGATCTTGGCGGTGCCGGGGAGCTGTTTTTT. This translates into CASSDLGGAGELFF.

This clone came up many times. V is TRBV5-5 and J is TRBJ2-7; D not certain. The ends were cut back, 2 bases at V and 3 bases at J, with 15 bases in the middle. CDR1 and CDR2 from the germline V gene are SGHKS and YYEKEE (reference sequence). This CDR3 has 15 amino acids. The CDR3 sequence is CASSFRTQRIYEQYF. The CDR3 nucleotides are TGTGCCAGCAGCTTTCGCACACAAAGAATCTACGAGCAGTACTTC.

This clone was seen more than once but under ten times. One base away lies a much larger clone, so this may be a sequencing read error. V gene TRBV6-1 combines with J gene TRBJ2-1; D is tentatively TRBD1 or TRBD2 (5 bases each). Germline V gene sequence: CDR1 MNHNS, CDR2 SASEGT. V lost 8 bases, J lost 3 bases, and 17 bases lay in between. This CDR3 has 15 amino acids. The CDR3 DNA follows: TGTGCCAGCTCTACTTGGGACCTGGGCTACAATGAGCAGTTCTTC. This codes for CASSTWDLGYNEQFF.

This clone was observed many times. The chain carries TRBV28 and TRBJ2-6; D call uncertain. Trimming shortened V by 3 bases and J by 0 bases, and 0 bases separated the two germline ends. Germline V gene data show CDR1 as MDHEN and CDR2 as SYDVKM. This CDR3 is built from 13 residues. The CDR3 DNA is TGTGCCAGCAGTTTCTCTGGGGCCAACGTCCTGACTTTC. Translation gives CASSFSGANVLTF.

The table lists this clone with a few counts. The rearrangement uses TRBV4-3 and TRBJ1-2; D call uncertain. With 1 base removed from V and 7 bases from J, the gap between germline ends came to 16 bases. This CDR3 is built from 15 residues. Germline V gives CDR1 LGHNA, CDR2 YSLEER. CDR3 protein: CASSQGFAGGGGYTF. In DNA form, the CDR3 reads TGCGCCAGCAGCCAAGGTTTCGCAGGCGGTGGTGGCTACACCTTC.

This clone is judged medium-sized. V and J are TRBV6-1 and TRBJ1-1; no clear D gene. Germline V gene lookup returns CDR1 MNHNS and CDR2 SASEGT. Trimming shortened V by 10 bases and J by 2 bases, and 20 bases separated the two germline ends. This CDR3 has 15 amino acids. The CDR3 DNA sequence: TGTGCCACCGATCCGACGGGAGGAAGTAACACTGAAGCTTTCTTT. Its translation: CATDPTGGSNTEAFF.

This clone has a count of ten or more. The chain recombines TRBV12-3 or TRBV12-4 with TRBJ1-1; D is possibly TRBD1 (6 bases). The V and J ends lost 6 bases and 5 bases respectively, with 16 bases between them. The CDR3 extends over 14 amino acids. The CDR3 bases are TGTGCCAGCAGAAATCAGGGTAGGGGGACTGAAGCTTTCTTT. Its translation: CASRNQGRGTEAFF.

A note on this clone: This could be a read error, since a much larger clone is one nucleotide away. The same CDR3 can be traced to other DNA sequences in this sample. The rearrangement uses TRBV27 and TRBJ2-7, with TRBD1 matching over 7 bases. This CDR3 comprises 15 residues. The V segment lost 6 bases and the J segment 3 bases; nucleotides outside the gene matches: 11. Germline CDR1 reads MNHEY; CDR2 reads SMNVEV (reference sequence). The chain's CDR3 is CASSLEGAIHYEQYF. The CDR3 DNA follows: TGTGCCAGCAGCTTAGAGGGGGCCATTCACTACGAGCAGTACTTC.

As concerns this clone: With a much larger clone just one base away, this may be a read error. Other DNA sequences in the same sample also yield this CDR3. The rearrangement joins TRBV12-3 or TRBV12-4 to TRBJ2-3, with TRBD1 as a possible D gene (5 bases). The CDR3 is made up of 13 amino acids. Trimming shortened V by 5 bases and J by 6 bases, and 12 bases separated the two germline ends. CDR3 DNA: TGTGCCAGCAGTGGCGGACACGCGGATACGCAGTATTTT. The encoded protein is CASSGGHADTQYF.

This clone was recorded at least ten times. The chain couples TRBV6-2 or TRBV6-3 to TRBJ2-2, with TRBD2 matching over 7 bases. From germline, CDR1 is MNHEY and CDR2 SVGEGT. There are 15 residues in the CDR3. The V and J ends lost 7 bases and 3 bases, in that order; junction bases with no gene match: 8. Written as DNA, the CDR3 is TGTGCCAGCAAAGGCTATCGGGGGGACACCGGGGAGCTGTTTTTT. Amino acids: CASKGYRGDTGELFF.

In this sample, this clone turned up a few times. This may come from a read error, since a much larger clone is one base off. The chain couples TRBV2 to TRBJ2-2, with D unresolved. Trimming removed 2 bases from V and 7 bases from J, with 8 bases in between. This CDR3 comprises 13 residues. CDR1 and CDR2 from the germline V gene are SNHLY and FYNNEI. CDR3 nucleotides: TGTGCCAGCAGTGAAATAGCAGGCGGGGAGCTGTTTTTT. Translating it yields CASSEIAGGELFF.